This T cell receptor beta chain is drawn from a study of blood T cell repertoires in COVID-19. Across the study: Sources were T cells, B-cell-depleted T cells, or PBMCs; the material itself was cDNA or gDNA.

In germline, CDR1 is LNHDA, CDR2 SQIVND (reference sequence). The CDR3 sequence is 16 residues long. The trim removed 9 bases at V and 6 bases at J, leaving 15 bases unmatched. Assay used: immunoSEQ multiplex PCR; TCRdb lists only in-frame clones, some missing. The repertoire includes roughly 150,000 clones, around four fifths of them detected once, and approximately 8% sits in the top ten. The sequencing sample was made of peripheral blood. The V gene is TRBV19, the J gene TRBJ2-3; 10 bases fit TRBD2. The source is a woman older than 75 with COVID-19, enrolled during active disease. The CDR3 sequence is CASRWSWASGSDTQYF. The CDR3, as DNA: TGTGCCAGCCGATGGAGTTGGGCTAGCGGGAGTGATACGCAGTATTTT.